Below, 24 T cell receptor beta chains from the same sample are listed, as sequenced in a study of neurological immune-mediated disorders. TCRdb reprocessed the 5' RACE reads via MiXCR and lists one record per CDR3 protein. The repertoire holds 80,000 to 85,000 distinct CDR3 sequences, with around 2.6% as singletons. Sequencing was carried out using PBMCs. The receptors originated from a woman aged 25 to 39 with multiple sclerosis.

This clonotype was observed a few times. CDR3 nucleotide sequence: TGTGCCAGCAGCCACCGGGCGGGTGATGAAGCTTTCTTT. Encoded protein: CASSHRAGDEAFF. This chain uses TRBV7-8 with TRBJ1-1; D not certain. Germline lookup yields CDR1 SGHVS and CDR2 FQNEAQ. Trimming shortened V by 5 bases and J by 7 bases, and 14 bases separated the two germline ends. The CDR3 has 13 amino acids.

This clonotype was observed many times. The CDR3 DNA sequence: TGTGCCAGCAGAAACCGGGATGAGCAGTTCTTC. Encoded protein: CASRNRDEQFF. V and J are TRBV6-2 or TRBV6-3 and TRBJ2-1, with D unresolved. V lost 6 bases and J lost 8, with 8 bases in between. This CDR3 spans 11 amino acids. CDR1 is MNHEY, CDR2 SVGEGT, per germline.

This clonotype was found many times. This chain connects TRBV3-1 to TRBJ2-6; no reliable D call. CDR1 is LGHDT and CDR2 is YNNKEL in the germline V gene (reference sequence). The V gene lost 4 bases and the J gene lost 1 base, with 5 bases spanning the gap. The length of the CDR3 is 14 residues. The CDR3 protein is CASSLKSGANVLTF. CDR3 bases: TGTGCCAGCAGCCTTAAATCTGGGGCCAACGTCCTGACTTTC.

The sample holds many counts of this clonotype. This chain links TRBV6-2 or TRBV6-3 with TRBJ1-5; D not certain. The CDR3 runs to 13 residues. Deletions cut 6 bases from V and 1 base from J, with 7 bases between. CDR1 and CDR2 from the germline V gene are MNHEY and SVGEGT. This CDR3 reads CASSYFSNQPQHF. The DNA of the CDR3 is TGTGCCAGCAGCTATTTCAGCAATCAGCCCCAGCATTTT.

This clonotype came up many times. The J gene is TRBJ1-4, the V gene TRBV7-9; 7 bases are a match to TRBD1. The germline gives CDR1 SEHNR, CDR2 FQNEAQ (reference sequence). J gave up 5 bases and V 5 bases, and 8 bases lay outside the gene matches. The CDR3 has 15 amino acids. This chain's CDR3 is CASSPILDRNEKLFF. In nucleotides, the CDR3 is TGTGCCAGCAGCCCGATTCTGGACAGGAATGAAAAACTGTTTTTT.

This clonotype has ten or more counts. V usage is TRBV7-8 and J usage is TRBJ2-5; unclear D gene. The germline gives CDR1 SGHVS, CDR2 FQNEAQ. V lost 5 bases and J 7 bases, leaving 14 bases between the germline ends. The CDR3 length is 13 residues. The CDR3 DNA reads TGTGCCAGCAGCCCCCCCGGGCTGGGGACCCAGTACTTC. It yields the protein CASSPPGLGTQYF.

The chain has TRBV9 and TRBJ2-7; no reliable D call. Germline CDR1 reads SGDLS; CDR2 reads YYNGEE. The CDR3 is 11 amino acids. Trimming removed 4 bases at V and 7 bases at J, with 9 bases between. CDR3 in amino acids: CASSPPTEQYF. The CDR3 DNA reads TGTGCCAGCAGCCCCCCCACAGAGCAGTACTTC.

This clonotype occurred a few times. The V and J genes are TRBV6-5 and TRBJ1-2; D is perhaps TRBD1 (6 bases). The CDR3 sequence is 14 residues long. V lost 7 bases and J 4 bases, leaving 16 bases between the germline ends. CDR1 and CDR2 (germline): MNHEY, SVGAGI. The CDR3 sequence is CASTSQGSTYGYTF. CDR3 coding DNA: TGTGCCAGCACATCACAGGGCTCCACCTATGGCTACACCTTC.

Remarks on this clonotype: This may arise from a read error, as a much more abundant clone is one base away. This rearrangement joins TRBV20-1 to TRBJ2-7, with 8 bases fitting TRBD2. Germline values: CDR1 DFQATT, CDR2 SNEGSKA (reference sequence). The junction had 5 bases not matched to a gene; V was cut back by 4 bases and J by 3 bases. This CDR3 contains 13 residues. The CDR3 reads CSAIAGSIYEQYF. Here the CDR3 DNA reads TGCAGTGCTATAGCGGGGTCAATCTACGAGCAGTACTTC.

This clonotype turned up a few times. V and J are TRBV27 and TRBJ2-2; weak D call: TRBD2 (5 bases). Germline assignment: CDR1 MNHEY and CDR2 SMNVEV (reference sequence). The CDR3 is made up of 14 amino acids. Between the trimmed V and J ends, which lost 7 bases and 0 bases, there was a span of 9 bases. The CDR3 bases are TGTGCCAGCAATTCCGGGGCGAACACCGGGGAGCTGTTTTTT. This codes for CASNSGANTGELFF.

In this sample, this clonotype turned up many times. The chain employs TRBV11-2 and TRBJ2-7, with D unclear. With 4 bases removed from V and 6 bases from J, the gap between germline ends came to 10 bases. The CDR3 has 12 amino acids. The V gene's germline CDR1 is SGHAT and CDR2 FQNNGV. The CDR3, as DNA: TGTGCCAGCAGCTACGGACCAGGCGAGCAGTACTTC. Encoded protein: CASSYGPGEQYF. The variable domain in full, completed from reference TRBV11-2 and TRBJ2-7, reads EAGVAQSPRYKIIEKRQSVAFWCNPISGHATLYWYQQILGQGPKLLIQFQNNGVVDDSQLPKDRFSAERLKGVDSTLKIQPAKLEDSAVYLCASSYGPGEQYFGPGTRLTVT.

This clonotype appeared many times. The rearrangement links TRBV4-3 to TRBJ2-2; 9 bases align to TRBD2. J was trimmed by 2 bases and V by 4 bases; bases with no gene match: 14. CDR3 length: 19 residues. The germline V gene encodes CDR1 LGHNA and CDR2 YSLEER. The CDR3 DNA reads TGCGCCAGCAGCCCGCGGGAGGGACCGTCCCTTTTAAACACCGGGGAGCTGTTTTTT. It specifies CASSPREGPSLLNTGELFF.

This clonotype was counted many times. V and J are TRBV5-5 and TRBJ2-7, with no clear D. Per germline, CDR1 SGHKS and CDR2 YYEKEE (reference sequence). Trimming pared 0 bases from V and 0 bases from J, leaving 7 bases between. This CDR3 has 14 residues. CDR3 sequence (DNA): TGTGCCAGCAGCTTGGCTGCCGCCTCCTACGAGCAGTACTTC. Residues: CASSLAAASYEQYF.

This clonotype was detected many times. V usage is TRBV2 and J usage is TRBJ2-3; no definite D call. CDR1 and CDR2 (germline): SNHLY, FYNNEI. V was shortened by 8 bases and J by 0 bases, with 21 bases between the two germline ends. This CDR3 spans 17 amino acids. The CDR3 reads CASLLDRNGPSTDTQYF. In DNA form, the CDR3 reads TGTGCCAGCCTCCTTGACCGGAATGGACCCAGCACAGATACGCAGTATTTT.

This clonotype was seen repeatedly, ten times or more. The J gene is TRBJ2-7, the V gene TRBV20-1, with D hard to call. From germline, CDR1 is DFQATT and CDR2 SNEGSKA (reference sequence). V lost 3 bases to trimming and J lost 3 bases, with 15 bases between them. CDR3 length: 14 residues. Here the CDR3 DNA reads TGCAGTGCTAGCCCCCTCGAGCCGGGCTACGAGCAGTACTTC. Amino acids: CSASPLEPGYEQYF.

This clonotype was observed at least ten times. This chain uses TRBV12-3 or TRBV12-4 with TRBJ1-6; D remains unclear. V was clipped by 5 bases and J by 8 bases, with 10 bases between them. The CDR3 contains 13 residues. The CDR3 here is CASSLLPYSPLHF. DNA for the CDR3: TGTGCCAGCAGTCTCCTACCGTATTCACCCCTCCACTTT.

In this sample, this clonotype turned up a few times. CDR3 coding DNA: TGTGCCAGCAGTGGACTCTTCTACGATACGCAGTATTTT. This encodes CASSGLFYDTQYF. The chain joins TRBV6-6 to TRBJ2-3; a weak D match, TRBD2 (5 bases). Germline lookup yields CDR1 MNHNY and CDR2 SVGAGI (reference sequence). The CDR3 runs 13 residues. V was trimmed by 5 bases and J by 6 bases, leaving 12 bases between them.

In its sample, this clonotype was seen many times. The gene calls are TRBV20-1 and TRBJ1-4; D not resolved. Deletions cut 7 bases from V and 3 bases from J, with 9 bases between. The length of the CDR3 is 12 residues. Germline V gene sequence: CDR1 DFQATT, CDR2 SNEGSKA (reference sequence). The CDR3 DNA is TGCAGTGGCCAGGAATCTAATGAAAAACTGTTTTTT. Translation gives CSGQESNEKLFF.

This clonotype has a count of ten or more. The chain couples TRBV15 to TRBJ2-7; D is undetermined. The V end was cut by 1 base, the J end by 3 bases, with 13 bases between. Germline V gene data show CDR1 as LNHNV and CDR2 as YYDKDF (reference sequence). CDR3 length equals 15 residues. The CDR3 here is CATSRGDPQVYEQYF. The CDR3 nucleotides are TGTGCCACCAGCAGAGGAGACCCCCAGGTCTACGAGCAGTACTTC.

In its sample, this clonotype was seen many times. The rearrangement joins TRBV12-3 or TRBV12-4 to TRBJ1-4, with no clear D. This CDR3 is 15 amino acids long. V was shortened by 5 bases and J by 0 bases, with 10 bases between the two germline ends. As DNA, the CDR3 is TGTGCCAGCAGTCCCCAATATGCAACTAATGAAAAACTGTTTTTT. It is translated as CASSPQYATNEKLFF.

This clonotype has a count of ten or more. The chain joins TRBV7-2 to TRBJ1-3, with D perhaps TRBD1 (6 bases). Between the trimmed V and J ends, which lost 1 base and 0 bases, there was a span of 7 bases. The CDR3 is made up of 15 amino acids. Germline CDR1 reads SGHTA; CDR2 reads FQGNSA. The CDR3 is CASSLGDISGNTIYF. The CDR3 DNA reads as TGTGCCAGCAGCTTAGGGGACATCTCTGGAAACACCATATATTTT.

Ten or more counts support this clonotype. This chain connects TRBV21-1 to TRBJ2-1; TRBD1 is taken as the D call from the table, unchecked against the DNA. TRBV21-1 is noted as a pseudogene. CDR3 length: 16 amino acids. The CDR3 DNA reads as TGTGCCAGCAGGAAGTTCCGGGGGAGCTCCTACAATGAGCAGTTCTTC. Protein: CASRKFRGSSYNEQFF.

This clonotype was counted ten times or more. V usage is TRBV7-8 and J usage is TRBJ2-3; 10 bases line up with TRBD1. Looked up from germline, CDR1 is SGHVS and CDR2 is FQNEAQ. V trimming: 4 bases; J trimming: 4 bases; junction bases outside the gene matches: 5. The CDR3 consists of 15 residues. The CDR3 nucleotides are TGTGCCAGCAGCTCAACGGACAGGGGGGCAGATACGCAGTATTTT. This translates into CASSSTDRGADTQYF.

This clonotype was counted many times. V gene TRBV7-9 combines with J gene TRBJ2-3; D gene ambiguous. The CDR3 spans 14 residues. Germline V gene data show CDR1 as SEHNR and CDR2 as FQNEAQ (reference sequence). V lost 8 bases and J lost 2, with 14 bases in between. CDR3 in amino acids: CASPPAVNTDTQYF. DNA of the CDR3: TGTGCCAGCCCCCCGGCGGTGAACACAGATACGCAGTATTTT.